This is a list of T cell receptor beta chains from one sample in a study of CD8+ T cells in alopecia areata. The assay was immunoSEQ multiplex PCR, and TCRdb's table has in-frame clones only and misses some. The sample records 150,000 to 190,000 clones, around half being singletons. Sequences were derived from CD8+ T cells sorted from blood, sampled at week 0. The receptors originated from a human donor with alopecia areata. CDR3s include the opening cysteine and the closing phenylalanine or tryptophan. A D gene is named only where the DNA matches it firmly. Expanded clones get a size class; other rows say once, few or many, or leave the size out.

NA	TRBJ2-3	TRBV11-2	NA	TGTGCCAGCAGCTTAAGGGACAGCACAGATACGCAGTATTTT	CASSLRDSTDTQYF
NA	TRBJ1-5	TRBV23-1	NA	TGCGCCAGCAAGAACGTGGAGCCCCAGCATTTT	CASKNVEPQHF
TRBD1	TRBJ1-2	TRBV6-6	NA	TGTGCCAGCAGCTCTGGACAGGCGAGTGGTGGCTACACCTTC	CASSSGQASGGYTF
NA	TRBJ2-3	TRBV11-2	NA	TGTGCCAGCAGCTCCGTACAGGGTCAGCAGTATTTT	CASSSVQGQQYF
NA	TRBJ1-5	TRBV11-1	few	TGTGCCAGCAGCTTAGCTAGCAATCAGCCCCAGCATTTT	CASSLASNQPQHF
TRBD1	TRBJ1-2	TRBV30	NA	TGTGCCTGGAGTGTGGACCAGACAGGGCATGGCTACACCTTC	CAWSVDQTGHGYTF
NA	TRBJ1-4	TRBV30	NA	TGTGCCTGGAGGACGGGACATGCAACTAATGAAAAACTGTTTTTT	CAWRTGHATNEKLFF
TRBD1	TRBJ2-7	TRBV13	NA	TGTGCCAGCAGGAGAGGACAGGGTGTAGACGAGCAGTACTTC	CASRRGQGVDEQYF
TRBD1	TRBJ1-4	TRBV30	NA	TGTGCCTGGAGTTTTGGGACAGGACCCGAGCAACTGTTTTTT	CAWSFGTGPEQLFF
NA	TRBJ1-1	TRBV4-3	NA	TGCGCCAGCAGGGCCAGCAGGGAGGTCACTGAAGCTTTCTTT	CASRASREVTEAFF
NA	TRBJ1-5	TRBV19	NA	TGTGCCGTTAGTTGGGGCCGATCCAATCAGCCCCAGCATTTT	CAVSWGRSNQPQHF
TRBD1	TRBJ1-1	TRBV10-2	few	TGCGCCAGCAGGGCTCGGGACAGGGTGGGGTCTGAAGCTTTCTTT	CASRARDRVGSEAFF
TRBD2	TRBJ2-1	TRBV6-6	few	TGTGCCAGCAGTTATAGCGGGGGGCCGTTCAATGAGCAGTTCTTC	CASSYSGGPFNEQFF
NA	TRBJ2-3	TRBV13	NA	TGTGCCAGCAGCTTCGGACTTGATACGCAGTATTTT	CASSFGLDTQYF
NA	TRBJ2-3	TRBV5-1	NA	TGCGCCAGCAGCCCCGGAGGGGTGGAGATTACCACAGATACGCAGTATTTT	CASSPGGVEITTDTQYF
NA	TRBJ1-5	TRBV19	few	TGTGCCAGTAGTATATCGGGAGAGGGCAATCAGCCCCAGCATTTT	CASSISGEGNQPQHF
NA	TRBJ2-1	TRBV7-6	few	TGTGCCAGCAGCCTAGGACAGCACAATGAGCAGTTCTTC	CASSLGQHNEQFF
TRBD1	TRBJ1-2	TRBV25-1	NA	TGTGCCAGCAGTGACTCGGGACAGGGGTTTTTGGACTTC	CASSDSGQGFLDF
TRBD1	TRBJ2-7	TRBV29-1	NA	TGCAGCGTCTATGATGGCTTAGGACAGGGGTCCGAGCAGTACTTC	CSVYDGLGQGSEQYF
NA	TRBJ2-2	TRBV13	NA	TGTGCCAGCAGCTCTCAGGGGACGAACACCGGGGAGCTGTTTTTT	CASSSQGTNTGELFF
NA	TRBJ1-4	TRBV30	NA	TGTGCCTGGAGTGTCGGGGCAGGGGTTGAAAAACTGTTTTTT	CAWSVGAGVEKLFF
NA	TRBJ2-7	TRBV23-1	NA	TGCGCCAGCAGTCATGCAGGGGCACCCAGCGAGCAGTACTTC	CASSHAGAPSEQYF
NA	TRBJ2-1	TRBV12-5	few	TGTGCTAGTGGTTTGGTCGTCGGGGGTGAGCAGTTCTTC	CASGLVVGGEQFF
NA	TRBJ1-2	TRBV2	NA	TGTGCCAGCAGTGTCCAGACAGCAGTCTATGGCTACACCTTC	CASSVQTAVYGYTF
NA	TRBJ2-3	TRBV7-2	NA	TGTGCCAGCAGCTCGACAAGCACAGATACGCAGTATTTT	CASSSTSTDTQYF
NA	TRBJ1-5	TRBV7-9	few	TGTGCCAGCAGTCTAACTGGTTTGGAGGATCAGCCCCAGCATTTT	CASSLTGLEDQPQHF
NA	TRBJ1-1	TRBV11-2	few	TGTGCCAGCAGCTTCCCAGGTCCTGAAGCTTTCTTT	CASSFPGPEAFF
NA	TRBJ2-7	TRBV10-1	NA	TGCGCCAGCAGTGACAGCTACGAGCAGTACTTC	CASSDSYEQYF
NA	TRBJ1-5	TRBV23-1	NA	TGCGCCAGCAGTCAGTCACAGGGAGATATGGACAATCAGCCCCAGCATTTT	CASSQSQGDMDNQPQHF
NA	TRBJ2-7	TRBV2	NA	TGTGCCAGCATCGGACCTCTGGACGAGCAGTACTTC	CASIGPLDEQYF
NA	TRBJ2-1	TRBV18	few	TGTGCCAGCTCACCACGGGCCAATGAGCAGTTCTTC	CASSPRANEQFF
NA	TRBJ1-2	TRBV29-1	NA	TGCAGCGTTCGGACAGATACCAACTATGGCTACACCTTC	CSVRTDTNYGYTF
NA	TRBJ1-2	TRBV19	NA	TGTGCCAGTAATGAACGGGCAAATATGCATGGCTACACCTTC	CASNERANMHGYTF
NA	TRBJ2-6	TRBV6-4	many	TGTGCCAGCAGTGACAGGGTTGGGGCCAACGTCCTGACTTTC	CASSDRVGANVLTF
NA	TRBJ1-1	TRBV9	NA	TGTGCCAGCAGCTTCCGTCCCAACACTGAAGCTTTCTTT	CASSFRPNTEAFF
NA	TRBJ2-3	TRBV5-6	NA	TGTGCCAGCAGCTTTGTAAAAGATACGCAGTATTTT	CASSFVKDTQYF
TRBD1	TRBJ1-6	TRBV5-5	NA	TGTGCCAGCAGCTTGCACGGGACAGGGGGATATAATTCACCCCTCCACTTT	CASSLHGTGGYNSPLHF
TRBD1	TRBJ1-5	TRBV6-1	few	TGTGCCAGTTACGACAGGGGCAATCAGCCCCAGCATTTT	CASYDRGNQPQHF
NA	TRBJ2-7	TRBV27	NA	TGTGCCAGCTCCTCACCTGTTCGGGGCAGGGCCTACGAGCAGTACTTC	CASSSPVRGRAYEQYF
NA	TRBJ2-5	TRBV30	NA	TGTGCCTGGAGTGATTTAGGGCAAGAGACCCAGTACTTC	CAWSDLGQETQYF
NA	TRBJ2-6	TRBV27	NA	TGTGCCAGCAGCTCCCCAGGGTTTGGGGCCAACGTCCTGACTTTC	CASSSPGFGANVLTF
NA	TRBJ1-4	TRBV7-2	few	TGTGCCAGCAGCTTAGTAGGGGCAACTAATGAAAAACTGTTTTTT	CASSLVGATNEKLFF
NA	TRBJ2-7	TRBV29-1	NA	TGCAGCGTTGAAGGGACAGAATACGAGCAGTACTTC	CSVEGTEYEQYF
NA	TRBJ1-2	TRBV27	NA	TGTGCCAGCAGTGGACTAGACACGCGGGATTATGGCTACACCTTC	CASSGLDTRDYGYTF
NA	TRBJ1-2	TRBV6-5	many	TGTGCCAGCAGACCTCAGGGGTATGGCTACACCTTC	CASRPQGYGYTF
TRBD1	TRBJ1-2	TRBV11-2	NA	TGTGCCAGCAGCTTTGTGGACAGGGACTATGGCTACACCTTC	CASSFVDRDYGYTF
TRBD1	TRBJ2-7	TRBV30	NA	TGTGCCTGGGGGGACAGGGTCCACGAGCAGTACTTC	CAWGDRVHEQYF
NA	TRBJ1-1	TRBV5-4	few	TGTGCCAGCAGCTCAGGGGAATCTGCTGAAGCTTTCTTT	CASSSGESAEAFF
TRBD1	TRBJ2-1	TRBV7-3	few	TGTGCCAGCAGCTTAGGGGGACAGTACAATGAGCAGTTCTTC	CASSLGGQYNEQFF